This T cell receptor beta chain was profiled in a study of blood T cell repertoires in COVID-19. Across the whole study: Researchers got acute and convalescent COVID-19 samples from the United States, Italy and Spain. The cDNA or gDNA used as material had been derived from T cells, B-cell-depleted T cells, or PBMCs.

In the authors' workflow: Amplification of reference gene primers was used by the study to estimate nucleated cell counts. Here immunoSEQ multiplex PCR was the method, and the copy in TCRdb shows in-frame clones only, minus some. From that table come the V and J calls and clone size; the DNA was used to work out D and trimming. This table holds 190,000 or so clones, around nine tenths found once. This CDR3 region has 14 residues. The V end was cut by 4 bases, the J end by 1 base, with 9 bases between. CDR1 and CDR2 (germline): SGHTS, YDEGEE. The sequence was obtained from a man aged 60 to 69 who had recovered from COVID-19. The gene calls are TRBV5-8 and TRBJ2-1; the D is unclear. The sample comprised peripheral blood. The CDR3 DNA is TGTGCCAGCAGCCCATTGCAGTCCTACAATGAGCAGTTCTTC. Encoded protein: CASSPLQSYNEQFF.